The 10 T cell receptor beta chains below all came from one sample that was sequenced in a study of T-cell reconstitution after alpha-beta-depleted transplantation in children. TCRbeta library construction was performed incorporating unique molecular identifiers. TCRdb itself ran the PCR reads through MiXCR, one entry per CDR3 protein. The repertoire includes around 580,000 distinct CDR3 sequences, around 23% of them detected once, and 14% sits in the top ten. The sequencing used PBMCs, mostly from graft donor cells, collected 360 days after TCRalphabeta/CD19-depleted stem cell transplant. The receptors come from a boy younger than two who had a stem cell transplant for acute myeloid leukemia, so the T cells may come from the graft donor.

V and J are TRBV10-3 and TRBJ2-3; D might be TRBD1 (5 bases). Germline V lookup: CDR1 ENHRY, CDR2 SYGVKD. Trimming shortened V by 2 bases and J by 1 base, and 7 bases separated the two germline ends. The CDR3 is made up of 14 amino acids. CDR3 in amino acids: CAISEVQGTDTQYF. In DNA form, the CDR3 reads TGTGCCATCAGTGAGGTACAGGGCACAGATACGCAGTATTTT.

This chain connects TRBV20-1 to TRBJ1-2; D gene uncertain. Germline V gives CDR1 DFQATT, CDR2 SNEGSKA (reference sequence). The CDR3 has 12 amino acids. Deletions cut 2 bases from V and 7 bases from J, with 11 bases between. The DNA for the CDR3 is TGCAGTGCTAGATCCGACCGGGGTGGCTACACCTTC. Encoded protein: CSARSDRGGYTF.

The CDR3 protein is CASSPTIGRMNTGELFF. CDR3 DNA: TGTGCCAGCAGCCCGACGATAGGCAGAATGAACACCGGGGAGCTGTTTTTT. The chain links TRBV9 to TRBJ2-2, with unresolved D. The CDR3 consists of 17 residues. CDR1 and CDR2 from the germline V gene are SGDLS and YYNGEE. V lost 4 bases and J 1 base, leaving 17 bases between the germline ends.

This clonotype was seen ten or more times. This chain connects TRBV11-1 to TRBJ2-1; unclear D gene. This CDR3 has 13 amino acids. CDR1 SGHAT and CDR2 FQDESV come from the germline V gene (reference sequence). The V end was cut by 5 bases, the J end by 6 bases, with 11 bases between. The CDR3 DNA is TGTGCCAGCAGCGTCGGATTAGCCAATGAGCAGTTCTTC. Its protein product is CASSVGLANEQFF.

The chain uses TRBV4-1 and TRBJ2-3; 9 bases are shared with TRBD2. Trimming at V came to 1 base and at J to 5 bases, leaving 4 bases not matched to a gene. The CDR3 has 15 residues. Per the germline V gene, CDR1 is MGHRA and CDR2 is YSYEKL. The chain's CDR3 is CASSQGGLAQDTQYF. CDR3 DNA: TGCGCCAGCAGCCAAGGGGGACTAGCCCAAGATACGCAGTATTTT.

V gene TRBV18 combines with J gene TRBJ1-2, with D perhaps matching TRBD1 (6 bases). The germline CDR1 and CDR2 sequences are KGHSH and LQKENI. The CDR3 consists of 14 residues. Trimming left V 5 bases short and J 4 bases short, with 14 bases between. CDR3 amino acids: CASSSPRGLYGYTF. The CDR3 DNA reads as TGTGCCAGCTCATCGCCACGGGGGCTCTATGGCTACACCTTC. The full variable domain, rest sourced from reference TRBV18 and TRBJ1-2, is NAGVMQNPRHLVRRRGQEARLRCSPMKGHSHVYWYRQLPEEGLKFMVYLQKENIIDESGMPKERFSAEFPKEGPSILRIQQVVRGDSAAYFCASSSPRGLYGYTFGSGTRLTVV.

This chain links TRBV28 with TRBJ2-3; 7 bases align to TRBD1. The CDR3 consists of 15 residues. Trimming at V came to 6 bases and at J to 5 bases, leaving 11 bases not matched to a gene. Per the germline V gene, CDR1 is MDHEN and CDR2 is SYDVKM. In nucleotides, the CDR3 is TGTGCCAGCAGCCCACCGGGACAGCAAATAGATACGCAGTATTTT. Protein sequence: CASSPPGQQIDTQYF.

The genes are TRBV6-5 and TRBJ1-1; D is undetermined. The CDR3 covers 15 residues. Germline lookup yields CDR1 MNHEY and CDR2 SVGAGI. V was shortened by 0 bases and J by 3 bases, with 11 bases between the two germline ends. CDR3 residues: CASSYSMSADTEAFF. Written as DNA, the CDR3 is TGTGCCAGCAGTTACTCGATGTCGGCGGACACTGAAGCTTTCTTT.

The CDR3 here is CAISESTSADTQYF. In nucleotides, the CDR3 is TGTGCCATCAGTGAGTCGACTAGTGCCGATACGCAGTATTTT. This rearrangement joins TRBV10-3 to TRBJ2-3, with D possibly being TRBD2 (6 bases). CDR1 ENHRY and CDR2 SYGVKD come from the germline V gene. V lost 0 bases to trimming and J lost 6 bases, with 10 bases between them. CDR3 size: 14 residues.

The sample holds a few counts of this clonotype. The chain uses TRBV5-1 and TRBJ2-4; D is unresolved. The CDR3 is 14 amino acids. Trimming pared 1 base from V and 5 bases from J, leaving 10 bases between. In germline, CDR1 is SGHRS, CDR2 YFSETQ. This CDR3 reads CASSLQPAENIQYF. CDR3 DNA sequence: TGCGCCAGCAGCTTGCAGCCGGCCGAAAACATTCAGTACTTC.